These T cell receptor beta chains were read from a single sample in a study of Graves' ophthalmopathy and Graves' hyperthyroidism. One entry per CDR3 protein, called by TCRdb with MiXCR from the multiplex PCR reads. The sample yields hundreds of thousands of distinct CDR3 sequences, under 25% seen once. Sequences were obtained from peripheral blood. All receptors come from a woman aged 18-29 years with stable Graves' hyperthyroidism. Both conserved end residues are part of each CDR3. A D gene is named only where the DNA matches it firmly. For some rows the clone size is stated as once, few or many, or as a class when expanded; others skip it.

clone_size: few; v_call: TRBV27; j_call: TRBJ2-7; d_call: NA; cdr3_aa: CASSPGDSIYEQYF; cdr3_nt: TGTGCCAGCAGTCCGGGGGACTCGATCTACGAGCAGTACTTC
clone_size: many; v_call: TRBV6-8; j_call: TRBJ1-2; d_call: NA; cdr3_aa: CASSPLRGYTF; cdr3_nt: TGTGCCAGCAGTCCACTCCGGGGCTACACCTTC
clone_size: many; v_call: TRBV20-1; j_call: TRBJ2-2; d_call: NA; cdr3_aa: CSAHGQKNTGELFF; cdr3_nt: TGCAGTGCCCACGGACAGAAGAACACCGGGGAGCTGTTTTTT
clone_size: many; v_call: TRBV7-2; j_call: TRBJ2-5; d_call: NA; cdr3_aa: CASSQSSSLETQYF; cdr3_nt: TGTGCCAGCAGCCAGTCCTCCAGCCTTGAGACCCAGTACTTC
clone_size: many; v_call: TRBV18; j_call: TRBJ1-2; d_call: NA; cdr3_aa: CASSQAALGDYGYTF; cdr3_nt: TGTGCCAGCTCCCAGGCCGCGCTCGGGGACTATGGCTACACCTTC
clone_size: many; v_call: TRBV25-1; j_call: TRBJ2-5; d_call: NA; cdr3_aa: CASSGSGAQETQYF; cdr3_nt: TGTGCCAGCAGTGGATCAGGGGCTCAAGAGACCCAGTACTTC
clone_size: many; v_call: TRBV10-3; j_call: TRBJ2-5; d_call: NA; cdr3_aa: CATRPDSQETQYF; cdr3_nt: TGTGCCACCAGGCCGGACTCCCAAGAGACCCAGTACTTC
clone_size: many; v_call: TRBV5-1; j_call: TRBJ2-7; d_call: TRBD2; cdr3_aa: CASSLSTSGVYEQYF; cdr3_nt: TGCGCCAGCAGCTTGAGTACTAGCGGGGTCTACGAGCAGTACTTC
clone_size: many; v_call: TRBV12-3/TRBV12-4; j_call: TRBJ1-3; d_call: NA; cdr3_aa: CASSLLPGAENTIYF; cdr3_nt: TGTGCCAGCAGTTTACTCCCAGGGGCGGAAAACACCATATATTTT
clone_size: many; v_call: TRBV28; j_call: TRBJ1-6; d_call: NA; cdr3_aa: CASSPRGGYDSPLHF; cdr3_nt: TGTGCCAGCAGTCCCCGCGGGGGGTATGATTCACCCCTCCACTTT
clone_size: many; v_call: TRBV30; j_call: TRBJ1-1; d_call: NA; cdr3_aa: CAWIRETEAFF; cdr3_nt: TGTGCCTGGATCAGGGAAACTGAAGCTTTCTTT
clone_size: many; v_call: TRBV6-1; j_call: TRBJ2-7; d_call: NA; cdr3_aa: CASRESSYEQYF; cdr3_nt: TGTGCCAGCAGGGAGAGCTCCTACGAGCAGTACTTC
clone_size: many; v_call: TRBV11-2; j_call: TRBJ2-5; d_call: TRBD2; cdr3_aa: CASSLSSGGGETQYF; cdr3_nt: TGTGCCAGCAGCTTAAGTAGCGGGGGCGGAGAGACCCAGTACTTC
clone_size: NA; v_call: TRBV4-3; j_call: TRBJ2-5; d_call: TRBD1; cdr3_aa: CASSQQPRGPETQYF; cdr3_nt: TGCGCCAGCAGCCAACAGCCCAGGGGGCCGGAGACCCAGTACTTC
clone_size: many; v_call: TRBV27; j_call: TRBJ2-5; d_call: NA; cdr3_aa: CASRETSTFRETQYF; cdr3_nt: TGTGCCAGCAGGGAAACTAGCACTTTCAGAGAGACCCAGTACTTC
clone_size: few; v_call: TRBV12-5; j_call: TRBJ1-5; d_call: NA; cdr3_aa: CASGSSGQSNQPQHF; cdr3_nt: TGTGCTAGTGGTTCGTCCGGTCAGAGCAATCAGCCCCAGCATTTT
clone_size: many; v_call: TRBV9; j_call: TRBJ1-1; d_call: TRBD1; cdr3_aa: CASSPGTGYAEAFF; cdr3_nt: TGTGCCAGCAGCCCCGGGACAGGGTACGCTGAAGCTTTCTTT
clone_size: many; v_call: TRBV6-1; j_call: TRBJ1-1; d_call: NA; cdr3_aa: CASGGRWQNTEAFF; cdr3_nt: TGTGCCAGTGGGGGGCGGTGGCAAAACACTGAAGCTTTCTTT
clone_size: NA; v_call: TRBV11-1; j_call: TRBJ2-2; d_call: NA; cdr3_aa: CASSLAPQARLNTGELFF; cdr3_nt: TGTGCCAGCAGCTTAGCTCCCCAGGCCAGGCTGAACACCGGGGAGCTGTTTTTT
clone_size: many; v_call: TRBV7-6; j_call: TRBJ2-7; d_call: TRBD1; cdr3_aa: CASSDGQGVDEQYF; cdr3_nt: TGTGCCAGCAGCGACGGACAGGGAGTCGACGAGCAGTACTTC
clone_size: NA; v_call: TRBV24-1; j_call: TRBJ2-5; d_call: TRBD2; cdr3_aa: CATSDATGTRHETQYF; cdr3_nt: TGTGCCACCAGTGATGCCACCGGGACTAGGCATGAGACCCAGTACTTC
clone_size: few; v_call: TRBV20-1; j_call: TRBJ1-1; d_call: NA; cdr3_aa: CSARDIEHPGDTEAFF; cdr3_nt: TGCAGTGCTAGAGATATAGAACATCCCGGGGACACTGAAGCTTTCTTT
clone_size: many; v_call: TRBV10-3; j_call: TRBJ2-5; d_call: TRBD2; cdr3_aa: CAISDQLAQETQYF; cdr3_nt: TGTGCCATCAGTGACCAACTAGCGCAAGAGACCCAGTACTTC
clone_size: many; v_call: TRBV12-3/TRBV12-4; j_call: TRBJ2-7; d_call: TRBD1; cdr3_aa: CASSRTGVRNEQYF; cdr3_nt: TGTGCCAGCAGTCGGACAGGGGTACGGAACGAGCAGTACTTC
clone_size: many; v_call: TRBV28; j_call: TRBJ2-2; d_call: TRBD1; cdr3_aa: CASSLPTGAAGNTGELFF; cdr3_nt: TGTGCCAGCAGTTTACCGACAGGGGCGGCGGGAAACACCGGGGAGCTGTTTTTT
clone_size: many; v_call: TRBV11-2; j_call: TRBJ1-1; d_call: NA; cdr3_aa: CASSSAGTDLPFF; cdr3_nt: TGTGCCAGCAGCTCTGCTGGGACCGACTTGCCTTTCTTT
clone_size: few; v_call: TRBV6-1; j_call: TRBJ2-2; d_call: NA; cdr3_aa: CASEGAAGELFF; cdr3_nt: TGTGCCAGCGAAGGGGCCGCCGGGGAGCTGTTTTTT
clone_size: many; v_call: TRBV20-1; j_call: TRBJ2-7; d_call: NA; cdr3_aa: CSASPGSRPPIEQYF; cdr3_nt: TGCAGTGCTTCACCAGGGAGCCGGCCGCCTATCGAGCAGTACTTC
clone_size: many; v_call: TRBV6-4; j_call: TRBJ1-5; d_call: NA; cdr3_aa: CASSGGDIRNQPQHF; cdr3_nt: TGTGCCAGCAGTGGCGGGGACATTAGGAATCAGCCCCAGCATTTT
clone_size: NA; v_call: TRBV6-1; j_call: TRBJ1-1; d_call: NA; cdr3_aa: CASRVGDDGAFF; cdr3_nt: TGTGCCAGCAGAGTGGGGGACGATGGGGCTTTCTTT